The 25 T cell receptor beta chains in this list originate from one sample, sequenced in a study of blood T cell repertoires in COVID-19 (dated by TCRdb to 2020 to 2022). Libraries came from the immunoSEQ multiplex PCR assay. TCRdb took over this immuneACCESS table, retaining in-frame rearrangements with V and J assigned. Such tables are incomplete; in checked studies, under half of the missing clones stem from an unresolved V gene, and the remainder is unexplained. This sample has roughly 140,000 clones in its table, and around 81% of those were observed once. Jointly, the top ten make up 7.5% to 8.5% of the sample. The material sequenced was peripheral blood. These receptors were collected from a human donor in a cohort sampled during active COVID-19.

In its sample, this clone was seen a few times. The chain combines TRBV9 with TRBJ1-6; TRBD1 agrees at 7 bases. This CDR3 comprises 14 residues. V trimming: 5 bases; J trimming: 6 bases; junction bases outside the gene matches: 5. Germline V lookup: CDR1 SGDLS, CDR2 YYNGEE. This CDR3 reads CASSRDSSNSPLHF. In nucleotides, the CDR3 is TGTGCCAGCAGTCGGGACAGTTCTAATTCACCCCTCCACTTT.

The J gene is TRBJ2-1, the V gene TRBV11-2; 11 bases are a match to TRBD2. The V and J ends lost 4 bases and 3 bases, in that order; junction bases with no gene match: 2. The CDR3 totals 15 residues. Germline loops: CDR1 SGHAT, CDR2 FQNNGV. This CDR3 is CASSSGLAVYNEQFF. The CDR3, as DNA: TGTGCCAGCAGCTCGGGACTAGCGGTCTACAATGAGCAGTTCTTC.

The chain uses TRBV15 and TRBJ2-2; D is unresolved. CDR1 is LNHNV, CDR2 YYDKDF, per germline (reference sequence). CDR3 length: 14 amino acids. The germline V and J ends were trimmed by 1 base and 7 bases, with 10 bases remaining between them. CDR3 amino acids: CATSRGGHGGELFF. The CDR3 coding sequence is TGTGCCACCAGCAGAGGTGGGCACGGCGGGGAGCTGTTTTTT.

J is TRBJ2-5 and V is TRBV7-9; the D gene is possibly TRBD1 (5 bases). Germline loops: CDR1 SEHNR, CDR2 FQNEAQ (reference sequence). The germline V and J ends were trimmed by 2 bases and 2 bases, with 9 bases remaining between them. CDR3 length: 14 residues. The CDR3 DNA sequence: TGTGCCAGCAGCTTAAGACAGACTCAAGAGACCCAGTACTTC. Encoded protein: CASSLRQTQETQYF.

The rearrangement joins TRBV7-2 to TRBJ2-1; D is perhaps TRBD2 (6 bases). Trimming pared 3 bases from V and 4 bases from J, leaving 13 bases between. Germline V gene sequence: CDR1 SGHTA, CDR2 FQGNSA. This CDR3 is 15 amino acids long. The CDR3 region has the DNA TGTGCCAGCAGCTTGGCGGGGAGTTTTTACAATGAGCAGTTCTTC. Translation gives CASSLAGSFYNEQFF.

The chain employs TRBV6-5 and TRBJ2-7; 9 nucleotides align to TRBD1. J gave up 7 bases and V 10 bases, and 11 bases lay outside the gene matches. There are 13 residues in the CDR3. CDR1 is MNHEY, CDR2 SVGAGI, per germline. CDR3 nucleotide sequence: TGTGCCACAATACAGGGGGCGGCACGGGAGCAGTACTTC. This codes for CATIQGAAREQYF.

This clone was counted a few times. This chain connects TRBV5-1 to TRBJ1-2; possibly TRBD1 for D (5 bases). With 3 bases removed from V and 1 base from J, the gap between germline ends came to 7 bases. This CDR3 comprises 13 residues. CDR1 SGHRS and CDR2 YFSETQ come from the germline V gene. The CDR3 sequence is CASSSTDNYGYTF. The CDR3 DNA is TGCGCCAGCAGCTCGACAGATAACTATGGCTACACCTTC. The complete variable domain, with remaining parts taken from reference TRBV5-1 and TRBJ1-2, reads KAGVTQTPRYLIKTRGQQVTLSCSPISGHRSVSWYQQTPGQGLQFLFEYFSETQRNKGNFPGRFSGRQFSNSRSEMNVSTLELGDSALYLCASSSTDNYGYTFGSGTRLTVV.

V is TRBV24-1 and J is TRBJ1-2; possibly TRBD1 for D (6 bases). Trimming removed 3 bases at V and 8 bases at J, with 12 bases between. Germline V gene lookup returns CDR1 KGHDR and CDR2 SFDVKD. The CDR3 has 13 residues. As DNA, the CDR3 is TGTGCCACCAGTGATCACAGGGTTTACGGCTACACCTTC. Its translation is CATSDHRVYGYTF.

The genes are TRBV11-3 and TRBJ1-1; possible D gene TRBD1, 6 bases. This CDR3 spans 14 amino acids. V lost 4 bases and J lost 1, with 10 bases in between. Germline-derived CDR1 and CDR2 are SGHNT and YENEEA. Here the CDR3 DNA reads TGTGCCAGCAGCTCCGGACAGCCGAACACTGAAGCTTTCTTT. Translating gives CASSSGQPNTEAFF.

The rearrangement joins TRBV5-1 to TRBJ2-2, with 7 nucleotides matching TRBD1. The ends lost 8 bases at V and 3 bases at J; junction bases unmatched: 4. Germline V CDR1 and CDR2: SGHRS, YFSETQ. The CDR3 is made up of 13 amino acids. Here the CDR3 reads CASSQGYTGELFF. DNA for the CDR3: TGCGCCAGTTCACAGGGGTACACCGGGGAGCTGTTTTTT. Complete variable domain (other parts from reference TRBV5-1 and TRBJ2-2): KAGVTQTPRYLIKTRGQQVTLSCSPISGHRSVSWYQQTPGQGLQFLFEYFSETQRNKGNFPGRFSGRQFSNSRSEMNVSTLELGDSALYLCASSQGYTGELFFGEGSRLTVL.

The rearrangement links TRBV7-9 to TRBJ1-2; 10 bases fit TRBD1. Germline values: CDR1 SEHNR, CDR2 FQNEAQ (reference sequence). The CDR3 consists of 18 residues. The V segment lost 3 bases and the J segment 8 bases; nucleotides outside the gene matches: 18. CDR3 sequence: CASSFDSIPGQGYRGYTF. CDR3 bases: TGTGCCAGCAGCTTTGACTCTATTCCGGGACAGGGGTACCGAGGCTACACCTTC.

The chain joins TRBV12-3 or TRBV12-4 to TRBJ1-1; D not certain. This CDR3 is 13 amino acids long. V was pared by 0 bases and J by 3 bases, with 5 bases between. CDR3 amino acids: CASSLALDTEAFF. CDR3 bases: TGTGCCAGCAGTTTAGCGCTAGACACTGAAGCTTTCTTT.

This clone came up a few times. The genes are TRBV7-9 and TRBJ1-6; no definite D call. The V end was cut by 5 bases, the J end by 8 bases, with 10 bases between. The V gene's germline CDR1 is SEHNR and CDR2 FQNEAQ (reference sequence). The CDR3 consists of 13 residues. The DNA for the CDR3 is TGTGCCAGCAGCCCCACGGTCGATTCACCCCTCCACTTT. It is translated as CASSPTVDSPLHF.

This chain joins TRBV5-4 and TRBJ2-5; 9 nucleotides match TRBD1. The trim removed 0 bases at V and 4 bases at J, leaving 1 base unmatched. CDR1 SGHNT and CDR2 YYREEE come from the germline V gene (reference sequence). This CDR3 region has 14 residues. The CDR3 DNA is TGTGCCAGCAGCTTGGGGACAGGGGCAGAGACCCAGTACTTC. It encodes CASSLGTGAETQYF. Complete variable domain (other parts from reference TRBV5-4 and TRBJ2-5): ETGVTQSPTHLIKTRGQQVTLRCSSQSGHNTVSWYQQALGQGPQFIFQYYREEENGRGNFPPRFSGLQFPNYSSELNVNALELDDSALYLCASSLGTGAETQYFGPGTRLLVL.

The chain has TRBV5-5 and TRBJ2-1, with a tentative D call TRBD2 (6 bases). The CDR3 loop spans 16 amino acids. V was pared by 4 bases and J by 1 base, with 15 bases between. The germline V gene encodes CDR1 SGHKS and CDR2 YYEKEE (reference sequence). The CDR3 loop reads CASSRIGGRSYNEQFF. The CDR3 DNA follows: TGTGCCAGCAGCCGAATTGGGGGGAGGTCCTACAATGAGCAGTTCTTC.

This sequence joins TRBV9 and TRBJ1-6; D may be TRBD1 (5 bases). The germline gives CDR1 SGDLS, CDR2 YYNGEE. CDR3 length: 16 amino acids. Trimming stripped 4 bases from V and 9 bases from J, with 20 bases between. Here the CDR3 DNA reads TGTGCCAGCAGCTTCACCGGACACGGGCGGAGTTCACCCCTCCACTTT. Amino acid sequence: CASSFTGHGRSSPLHF.

J is TRBJ2-7 and V is TRBV10-1, with D possibly being TRBD2 (5 bases). Germline CDR1 and CDR2: WNHNN and SYGVQD (reference sequence). The length of the CDR3 is 15 residues. V was trimmed by 1 base and J by 2 bases, leaving 12 bases between them. The DNA for the CDR3 is TGCGCCAGCAGTGAGTTATTGGACTTGCCCTACGAGCAGTACTTC. This codes for CASSELLDLPYEQYF.

The sample holds one count of this clone. The chain links TRBV3-1 (or the pseudogene TRBV3-2) to TRBJ2-3; D possibly corresponds to TRBD2 (6 bases). The CDR3 has 14 amino acids. Germline CDR1 LGHDT, CDR2 YNNKEL (reference sequence). V lost 3 bases, J lost 5 bases, and 12 bases lay in between. The CDR3 loop reads CASSHKMGGDTQYF. CDR3 bases: TGTGCCAGCAGCCATAAGATGGGGGGAGATACGCAGTATTTT.

The chain combines TRBV3-1 (or the pseudogene TRBV3-2) with TRBJ2-3; D is ambiguous. Looked up from germline, CDR1 is LGHDT and CDR2 is YNNKEL (reference sequence). The CDR3 is made up of 12 amino acids. Trimming cost V 5 bases and J 4 bases, with 7 bases left between them. As DNA, the CDR3 is TGTGCCAGCAGCTTTCGCGCAGATACGCAGTATTTT. The encoded protein is CASSFRADTQYF.

The V gene is TRBV28, the J gene TRBJ2-3, with D hard to call. The germline V gene encodes CDR1 MDHEN and CDR2 SYDVKM. Deletions cut 5 bases from V and 9 bases from J, with 12 bases between. The CDR3 is 12 residues long. The CDR3 reads CASSLPLTTQYF. The DNA for the CDR3 is TGTGCCAGCAGTCTCCCGTTAACAACGCAGTATTTT.

The DNA of the CDR3 is TGTGCCAGCAGTTTCTACCCACCGGGATACGCCTCCTACGAGCAGTACTTC. Protein sequence: CASSFYPPGYASYEQYF. This rearrangement joins TRBV27 to TRBJ2-7; tentative D call: TRBD2 (5 bases). This CDR3 spans 17 amino acids. The ends were cut back, 3 bases at V and 0 bases at J, with 18 bases in the middle. Germline CDR1 MNHEY, CDR2 SMNVEV (reference sequence).

The rearrangement links TRBV6-4 to TRBJ1-5, with 9 bases aligning to TRBD1. Germline-derived CDR1 and CDR2 are MRHNA and SNTAGT. J gave up 4 bases and V 6 bases, and 7 bases lay outside the gene matches. The CDR3 contains 15 residues. This chain's CDR3 is CASRLTGGENQPQHF. CDR3 bases: TGTGCCAGCAGACTTACAGGGGGCGAAAATCAGCCCCAGCATTTT.

This rearrangement joins TRBV5-5 to TRBJ1-2, with D unclear. CDR1 and CDR2 (germline): SGHKS, YYEKEE (reference sequence). The CDR3 totals 14 residues. V was clipped by 5 bases and J by 4 bases, with 15 bases between them. The CDR3 DNA sequence: TGTGCCAGCAGGTCGACTTCGGAGTTCTATGGCTACACCTTC. Its protein product is CASRSTSEFYGYTF.

This chain uses TRBV7-9 with TRBJ1-1, with TRBD1 matching over 10 bases. The V gene's germline CDR1 is SEHNR and CDR2 FQNEAQ (reference sequence). With V trimmed by 5 bases and J by 8 bases, 8 bases remained unmatched. The CDR3 has 14 amino acids. CDR3 protein: CASSEFGQGEEAFF. In nucleotides, the CDR3 is TGTGCCAGCAGCGAATTTGGACAGGGGGAGGAAGCTTTCTTT.

The CDR3 spells CASTPVGGVGYNEQFF. The CDR3 DNA is TGCGCCAGCACCCCTGTAGGGGGCGTGGGCTACAATGAGCAGTTCTTC. The chain couples TRBV5-1 to TRBJ2-1; 7 positions agree with TRBD1. Germline V gives CDR1 SGHRS, CDR2 YFSETQ. The V segment lost 6 bases and the J segment 3 bases; nucleotides outside the gene matches: 12. The CDR3 has 16 residues.